Listed here is a single T cell receptor beta chain. Membership in each cohort depended on participant-reported clinical history. This record comes from a study of blood T cell repertoires in COVID-19. Study at large: PBMCs, B-cell-depleted T cells, or T cells were the source of the cDNA or gDNA that made up the material.

Germline lookup yields CDR1 KGHDR and CDR2 SFDVKD. The CDR3 contains 18 residues. The junction had 17 bases not matched to a gene; V was cut back by 3 bases and J by 8 bases. Original handling: How many nucleated cells were present was estimated from reference gene primer amplification. Some clones are missing from TCRdb's copy, which holds only in-frame ones; the method was immunoSEQ multiplex PCR. The V and J calls and the clone size are those of that table, but D and trimming were determined from the DNA. The repertoire has hundreds of thousands of clones, 80% to 90% of them found once; the top ten carry around 10%.

This TCR came from a woman aged 45-59 years who had recovered from COVID-19. The sequenced sample consisted of PBMCs or T cells enriched from blood (not recorded which). The rearrangement uses TRBV24-1 and TRBJ1-4; 7 nucleotides match TRBD1. CDR3 loop: CATSDPRGTDSGSEKLFF. In nucleotides, the CDR3 is TGTGCCACCAGTGATCCCCGAGGGACAGATTCGGGATCCGAAAAACTGTTTTTT.